This TCR beta chain was recovered during a study of resident and recirculating memory T cells in vitiligo (dated by TCRdb to 2016 to 2019). About the investigation overall: The study took epidermis from shave biopsies of two lesional and two nonlesional sites, plus PBMCs, from each of a few stable vitiligo patients for TCR beta sequencing. Without cell sorting, samples were homogenized immediately before genomic DNA was extracted using the Qiagen DNeasy Blood & Tissue Kit. The human TCR beta sequencing was designed to test whether specific clones found in lesional vitiligo skin differed from the clones found in nonlesional skin and in blood. What the work shows at the level of the full study, not this receptor alone: No single dominant TCR clone was found, and clonality differed from one vitiligo lesion to another. Because TCR sequences were not shared across biopsy sites or across patients, the findings suggest that different lesions are infiltrated by different T cell clones, a pattern described as private specificity. By overlap and correlation analysis, no significant repertoire overlap was shown between biopsies, even within a single patient, except for each lesion compared with itself. Mechanistic studies in the future are needed to assess how much the detected T cell clones and the human Trm pools versus Tcm pools each contribute.

Remarks on this clone: Its target antigen remains unknown. It has no much larger one-base neighbor in the sample; base qualities were not kept.

TCR beta chains were amplified from genomic DNA with the immunoSEQ hsTCRB kit. The immunoSEQ service ran the sequencing of the TCR beta libraries on an Illumina MiSeq instrument. The source study handled its data this way. The immunoSEQ Analyzer was used to analyze the repertoire data. Imported from immuneACCESS, the table was reduced by TCRdb to in-frame sequences with V and J called. These copies leave out some clones; in studies compared against another copy, an unresolved V gene accounts for under half, and the cause of the remainder is not known. The D gene and trimming were derived from the DNA, and the V and J assignments and clone size from that table. Here the sample has fewer than 80,000 clones; approximately 90% occur a single time. Less than 5.5% of the sample goes to the ten largest clones. Based on the germline V gene (reference sequence), the CDR1 and CDR2 sequences are SGHAT and FQDESV. Compared with germline, V lacks 4 bases and J lacks 2 bases; bases without a gene match: 7. There are 15 amino acids in the CDR3, from cysteine to phenylalanine inclusive. This entry keeps only the CDR3 DNA: 45 bases, framed from base 1.

Vitiligo counted as stable when lesions had not changed during the previous 6 months. To count as stable, patients also needed to show no confetti depigmentation, which is a clinical sign of active vitiligo. Anyone who had been treated within the previous three months was excluded from the study. Ficoll density gradient centrifugation was used to isolate PBMCs from heparinized blood, after which the PBMCs were flash-frozen. The material sequenced was blood. Rearrangement joined TRBV11-1 to TRBJ1-2; 7 central bases correspond to TRBD1. This sequence was found in a male donor with vitiligo. The CDR3 sequence is CASSSRRGLNYGYTF. The nucleotide sequence reads as follows: TGTGCCAGCAGCTCCCGGAGGGGGCTGAACTATGGCTACACCTTC.